Described below is a single T cell receptor (beta chain) sequence and its context. This sample is part of a study of blood T cell repertoires in COVID-19. Study context: Samples taken during acute and convalescent COVID-19 were collected in the United States, Italy and Spain. T cells, B-cell-depleted T cells, or PBMCs provided the cDNA or gDNA that served as material.

The germline gives CDR1 SGHAT, CDR2 FQNNGV. The CDR3 consists of 14 residues. Between the trimmed V and J ends, which lost 3 bases and 3 bases, there was a span of 9 bases. In the study's own analysis: Reference gene primer amplification gave nucleated cell count estimates. Some clones are missing from TCRdb's copy, which holds only in-frame ones; the method was immunoSEQ multiplex PCR. For V, J and clone size, that table is used; D and trimming come from the DNA. Counted here are about 80,000 clones, about 85% occurring once; the ten biggest clones make up roughly 18%. The clonotype originates from a man aged 80 or over with active or convalescent COVID-19. What was sequenced was peripheral blood. V and J are TRBV11-2 and TRBJ2-1; D gene uncertain. The chain's CDR3 is CASSFAGRYNEQFF. CDR3 bases: TGTGCCAGCAGCTTTGCAGGCCGCTACAATGAGCAGTTCTTC.